This T cell receptor (beta chain) emerged from a study of T cells expressing NK-cell markers. Across the study: The study sequenced eight donors, seven HCMV-seropositive and one seronegative. Study-wide findings and caveats: About six donors showed dominant NKG2C+ clonotypes comprising about 1.0-7.5% of their CD8+ T cells.

Details on this clonotype: The antigen is undetermined.

TCRdb reworked the 5' RACE reads into one entry per CDR3 protein, no DNA. The sample spans some 120,000 distinct CDR3 sequences; the ten largest clones claim 15% to 20%. The CDR3 is 14 amino acids. Germline V CDR1 and CDR2: SQVTM, ANQGSEA. This sequence joins TRBV29-1 and TRBJ2-3; TCRdb outputs TRBD2, but without DNA this stays unchecked. The sample taken for sequencing was blood T cells: a sorted CD56 or NKG2C T cell subset, CD4+ or CD8+ T cells, or bulk PBMC T cells (not recorded which). This receptor was identified in a woman between 18 and 75 years old in good health. The CDR3 is CSVDPSGATDTQYF.